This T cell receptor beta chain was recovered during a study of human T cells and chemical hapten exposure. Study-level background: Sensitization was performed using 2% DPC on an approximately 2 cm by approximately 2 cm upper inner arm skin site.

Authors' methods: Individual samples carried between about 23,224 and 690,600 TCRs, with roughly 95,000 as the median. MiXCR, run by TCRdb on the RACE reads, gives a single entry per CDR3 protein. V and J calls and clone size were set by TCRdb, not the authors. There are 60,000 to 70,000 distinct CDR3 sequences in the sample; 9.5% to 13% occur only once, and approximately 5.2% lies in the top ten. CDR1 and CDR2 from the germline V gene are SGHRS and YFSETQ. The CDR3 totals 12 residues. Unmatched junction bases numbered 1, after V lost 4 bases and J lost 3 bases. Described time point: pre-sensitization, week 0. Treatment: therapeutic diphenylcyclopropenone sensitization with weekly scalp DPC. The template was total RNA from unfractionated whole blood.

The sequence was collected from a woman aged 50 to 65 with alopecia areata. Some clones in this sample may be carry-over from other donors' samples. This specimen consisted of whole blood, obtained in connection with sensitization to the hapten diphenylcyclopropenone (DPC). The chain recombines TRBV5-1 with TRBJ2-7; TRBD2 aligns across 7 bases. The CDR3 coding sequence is TGCGCCAGCAGCCGGGACTACTACGAGCAGTACTTC. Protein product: CASSRDYYEQYF.